Below are 8 T cell receptor beta chains sequenced from a single sample in a study of T cell responses to AZD1222 COVID-19 vaccine (dated by TCRdb to about 2021). Libraries were prepared through the immunoSEQ multiplex PCR assay. Sourced from immuneACCESS, this table was stored by TCRdb with only in-frame sequences that have V and J called. A share of the clones is absent; for the studies checked, an unresolved V gene accounts for under half, and the remainder has no known explanation. For this sample the table gives roughly 150,000 clones, of which 90% were detected only once. 1.5% to 2% of the sample is held by the ten biggest clonotypes. The time point label, read with the paper, signifies: baseline before first vaccination. The input for sequencing was peripheral blood, taken on day 0 of AZD1222 vaccination. Every receptor here comes from an adult in good health.

V usage is TRBV28 and J usage is TRBJ1-2; 7 bases are a match to TRBD1. CDR1 and CDR2 (germline): MDHEN, SYDVKM. The V and J ends lost 5 bases and 0 bases, in that order; junction bases with no gene match: 6. This CDR3 is built from 15 residues. The CDR3 here is CASSGGDSTNYGYTF. The CDR3 coding sequence is TGTGCCAGCAGTGGGGGGGACAGCACTAACTATGGCTACACCTTC.

This rearrangement joins TRBV6-4 to TRBJ1-1; TRBD1 matches at 8 bases. V shed 6 bases, J shed 5 bases, and the junction held 8 bases outside the gene matches. This CDR3 has 14 amino acids. In germline, CDR1 is MRHNA, CDR2 SNTAGT. The CDR3 nucleotides read TGTGCCAGCAGGAAGGACAGGGTATCGACTGAAGCTTTCTTT. Encoded protein: CASRKDRVSTEAFF.

The V gene is TRBV27, the J gene TRBJ2-2, with unresolved D. The V end lost 5 bases, the J end lost 3 bases, and 4 bases lay between the germline ends. This CDR3 is 12 amino acids long. In germline, CDR1 is MNHEY, CDR2 SMNVEV (reference sequence). CDR3 residues: CASSPYTGELFF. DNA of the CDR3: TGTGCCAGCAGTCCTTACACCGGGGAGCTGTTTTTT.

V gene TRBV4-3 combines with J gene TRBJ2-7, with 12 bases that match TRBD1. The trim removed 0 bases at V and 6 bases at J, leaving 6 bases unmatched. The CDR3 totals 16 residues. Germline V CDR1 and CDR2: LGHNA, YSLEER. The chain's CDR3 is CASSQETGTGGGEQYF. CDR3 bases: TGCGCCAGCAGCCAAGAAACCGGGACAGGGGGCGGCGAGCAGTACTTC.

This clone has just one count. The rearrangement uses TRBV7-2 and TRBJ2-7, with D uncertain. The CDR3 is 12 amino acids. The V gene lost 5 bases and the J gene lost 3 bases, with 8 bases spanning the gap. In germline, CDR1 is SGHTA, CDR2 FQGNSA. CDR3 DNA: TGTGCCAGCAGCCGACGACACTACGAGCAGTACTTC. It yields the protein CASSRRHYEQYF.

The chain has TRBV27 and TRBJ2-1, with 9 bases that match TRBD2. Per germline, CDR1 MNHEY and CDR2 SMNVEV (reference sequence). This CDR3 is 14 amino acids long. The V gene end was trimmed by 7 bases and the J gene end by 7 bases; junction bases not matched to a gene: 8. The CDR3 DNA is TGTGCCAGCACTCCGATAGCGGGAGTAAATGAGCAGTTCTTC. Its protein is CASTPIAGVNEQFF.

CDR3 region: CASSPPGTGDGYTF. DNA of the CDR3: TGTGCCAGCAGTCCTCCTGGGACAGGGGATGGCTACACCTTC. This chain links TRBV6-5 with TRBJ1-2; 10 bases agree with TRBD1. V shed 5 bases, J shed 6 bases, and the junction held 6 bases outside the gene matches. The CDR3 is 14 amino acids. The germline V gene encodes CDR1 MNHEY and CDR2 SVGAGI.

The V gene is TRBV18, the J gene TRBJ2-3; D ambiguous. The CDR3 is 12 residues long. Trimming left V 0 bases short and J 4 bases short, with 2 bases between. Germline-derived CDR1 and CDR2 are KGHSH and LQKENI. CDR3 region: CASSPPSDTQYF. In nucleotides, the CDR3 is TGTGCCAGCTCACCACCTTCAGATACGCAGTATTTT.